These 27 T cell receptor beta chains were sequenced from one sample in a study of cytomegalovirus exposure and HLA in healthy donors. The PCR had 60 Vbeta and 13 Jbeta primers. The protocol was immunoSEQ multiplex PCR, while the TCRdb copy is restricted to in-frame clones and leaves out a portion. The sample lists about 160,000 clones, around 86% seen once, with more than 0.75% in the top ten. The sample taken for sequencing was PBMCs. These receptors were collected from a girl aged 2 to 10 in good health and CMV-seropositive.

J is TRBJ2-3 and V is TRBV7-6; 7 bases are a match to TRBD2. Germline V CDR1 and CDR2: SGHVS, FNYEAQ. The CDR3 is 15 residues long. With 2 bases clipped from V and 2 bases from J, the junction kept 4 bases outside the gene matches. The CDR3 DNA is TGTGCCAGCAGCTTATGGGGGACTATCACAGATACGCAGTATTTT. It yields the protein CASSLWGTITDTQYF.

The chain employs TRBV4-1 and TRBJ1-1, with 7 bases that match TRBD1. CDR1 is MGHRA and CDR2 is YSYEKL in the germline V gene. This CDR3 is built from 15 residues. Trimming removed 3 bases from V and 0 bases from J; junction bases left unmatched: 4. The CDR3 sequence is CASSQGQRLNTEAFF. The CDR3 DNA is TGCGCCAGCAGCCAGGGACAGCGCTTGAACACTGAAGCTTTCTTT.

The chain carries TRBV5-1 and TRBJ2-2; 7 bases line up with TRBD1. V gave up 5 bases and J gave up 2 bases; unmatched junction bases: 21. The V gene's germline CDR1 is SGHRS and CDR2 YFSETQ. This CDR3 comprises 20 residues. In DNA form, the CDR3 reads TGCGCCAGCAGACGCGACAGGGACCGAATCAGGCCCCCCAACACCGGGGAGCTGTTTTTT. Protein sequence: CASRRDRDRIRPPNTGELFF.

The chain is built from TRBV30 and TRBJ2-1; D possibly corresponds to TRBD1 (6 bases). Trimming took 1 base from V and 0 from J, leaving 10 bases between them. This CDR3 region has 15 residues. Looked up from germline, CDR1 is GTSNPN and CDR2 is SVGIG (reference sequence). The CDR3 DNA reads TGTGCCTGGAGTGAACAGGACAGCTCCTACAATGAGCAGTTCTTC. Translated, it gives CAWSEQDSSYNEQFF.

A few counts support this clone. The chain employs TRBV30 and TRBJ2-3; weak D call: TRBD2 (6 bases). This CDR3 contains 13 residues. The germline V gene has CDR1 GTSNPN and CDR2 SVGIG (reference sequence). V was trimmed by 4 bases and J by 2 bases, leaving 10 bases between them. The CDR3 DNA reads as TGTGCCTGGAATAGCGGACCCACAGATACGCAGTATTTT. As protein: CAWNSGPTDTQYF.

This chain connects TRBV28 to TRBJ1-5, with a weak D call TRBD1 (5 bases). The germline gives CDR1 MDHEN, CDR2 SYDVKM. The CDR3 is 14 residues long. V lost 6 bases, J lost 7 bases, and 16 bases lay in between. CDR3 sequence reads: CASRGRWGVQPQHF. The CDR3, as DNA: TGTGCCAGCAGGGGCCGGTGGGGGGTCCAGCCCCAGCATTTT.

The V call is TRBV6-5, the J call TRBJ2-4, with a weak D call TRBD2 (6 bases). Germline lookup yields CDR1 MNHEY and CDR2 SVGAGI. Trimming took 2 bases from V and 5 from J, leaving 16 bases between them. This CDR3 spans 16 amino acids. The CDR3 region is CASSYTSGSVQNIQYF. The DNA of the CDR3 is TGTGCCAGCAGTTACACGTCCGGGAGTGTCCAAAACATTCAGTACTTC.

The chain employs TRBV19 and TRBJ2-2, with D possibly matching TRBD1 (6 bases). Between the trimmed V and J ends, which lost 5 bases and 5 bases, there was a span of 18 bases. Germline V lookup: CDR1 LNHDA, CDR2 SQIVND (reference sequence). The CDR3 consists of 16 residues. CDR3 in DNA: TGTGCCAGTAGTTTACAGGGCGGGTCTGGGACCGGGGAGCTGTTTTTT. This sequence encodes CASSLQGGSGTGELFF. Together with reference TRBV19 and TRBJ2-2, the CDR3 gives the full variable domain: DGGITQSPKYLFRKEGQNVTLSCEQNLNHDAMYWYRQDPGQGLRLIYYSQIVNDFQKGDIAEGYSVSREKKESFPLTVTSAQKNPTAFYLCASSLQGGSGTGELFFGEGSRLTVL.

Of note for this clone: The junction departs from germline at one end; a sequencing error may be responsible. The chain couples TRBV5-1 to TRBJ1-2; perhaps TRBD1 as D (6 bases). Germline values: CDR1 SGHRS, CDR2 YFSETQ. The CDR3 extends over 15 amino acids. The CDR3 region is CASSIGGDGVYGYAF. The DNA for the CDR3 is TGCGCCAGCAGTATAGGGGGGGACGGAGTCTATGGCTACGCCTTC.

The rearrangement joins TRBV30 to TRBJ1-2, with D hard to call. V dropped 3 bases and J dropped 8 bases, with 10 bases sitting between them. Looked up from germline, CDR1 is GTSNPN and CDR2 is SVGIG (reference sequence). The CDR3 is 11 residues long. CDR3 protein: CAWSGGWGYTF. The CDR3 bases are TGTGCCTGGAGCGGCGGTTGGGGCTACACCTTC.

The chain uses TRBV7-9 and TRBJ1-1; no clear D gene. Germline V gene lookup returns CDR1 SEHNR and CDR2 FQNEAQ (reference sequence). The CDR3 has 12 amino acids. V gave up 5 bases and J gave up 2 bases, with 6 bases separating them. The CDR3 sequence: CASSPYNTEAFF. CDR3 nucleotide sequence: TGTGCCAGCAGCCCTTATAACACTGAAGCTTTCTTT. Supplemented by reference TRBV7-9 and TRBJ1-1, the full variable domain reads DTGVSQNPRHKITKRGQNVTFRCDPISEHNRLYWYRQTLGQGPEFLTYFQNEAQLEKSRLLSDRFSAERPKGSFSTLEIQRTEQGDSAMYLCASSPYNTEAFFGQGTRLTVV.

The chain employs TRBV6-5 and TRBJ2-1, with 8 positions matching TRBD2. The J segment lost 4 bases and the V segment lost 2 bases, leaving 7 bases of the junction unmatched. This CDR3 comprises 16 residues. Germline CDR1 MNHEY, CDR2 SVGAGI. Here the CDR3 DNA reads TGTGCCAGCAGTTACGGTGTGACTAGCGCATACAATGAGCAGTTCTTC. Its translation: CASSYGVTSAYNEQFF.

There are a few counts of this clone. The J gene is TRBJ1-1, the V gene TRBV6-4; a possible D gene is TRBD1 (6 bases). Germline CDR1 reads MRHNA; CDR2 reads SNTAGT. V was shortened by 2 bases and J by 1 base, with 17 bases between the two germline ends. The CDR3 totals 17 residues. The CDR3 reads CASSDSGRDNRNTEAFF. DNA of the CDR3: TGTGCCAGCAGTGACAGTGGGAGGGACAACAGGAACACTGAAGCTTTCTTT.

The V gene is TRBV25-1, the J gene TRBJ1-5, with D hard to call. With 9 bases removed from V and 0 bases from J, the gap between germline ends came to 12 bases. The CDR3 sequence is 14 residues long. Germline V lookup: CDR1 MGHDK, CDR2 SYGVNS. CDR3 region: CASSEFDSNQPQHF. The CDR3, as DNA: TGTGCCAGTTCCGAGTTCGATAGCAATCAGCCCCAGCATTTT.

The genes are TRBV19 and TRBJ2-5; the D gene is possibly TRBD1 (6 bases). The CDR3 covers 13 residues. V lost 9 bases, J lost 1 base, and 12 bases lay in between. Germline V gene data show CDR1 as LNHDA and CDR2 as SQIVND (reference sequence). This CDR3 reads CASTRGSQETQYF. CDR3 coding DNA: TGTGCCAGCACCAGGGGTTCCCAAGAGACCCAGTACTTC.

The chain couples TRBV5-4 to TRBJ1-4; tentatively, D is TRBD1 (5 bases). The CDR3 extends over 17 amino acids. Looked up from germline, CDR1 is SGHNT and CDR2 is YYREEE (reference sequence). With 4 bases removed from V and 2 bases from J, the gap between germline ends came to 18 bases. This chain's CDR3 is CASSQDPKRGTNEKLFF. The CDR3, as DNA: TGTGCCAGCAGCCAAGACCCCAAGCGGGGCACTAATGAAAAACTGTTTTTT.

CDR3 amino acids: CASSEPSGELTYEQYF. CDR3 DNA sequence: TGTGCCAGCAGTGAACCTAGCGGGGAACTTACCTACGAGCAGTACTTC. The chain has TRBV2 and TRBJ2-7; TRBD2 matches at 9 bases. The junction had 7 bases not matched to a gene; V was cut back by 2 bases and J by 2 bases. Germline V CDR1 and CDR2: SNHLY, FYNNEI. The CDR3 length is 16 residues.

In DNA, the CDR3 is TGTGCCAGCAGTCGAGGCTATGGCTACACCTTC. The encoded protein is CASSRGYGYTF. The V gene is TRBV28, the J gene TRBJ1-2, with D hard to call. Trimming shortened V by 5 bases and J by 4 bases, and 5 bases separated the two germline ends. CDR1 and CDR2 from the germline V gene are MDHEN and SYDVKM. The CDR3 extends over 11 amino acids.

The V gene is TRBV2, the J gene TRBJ1-2; no definite D call. The V and J ends lost 0 bases and 7 bases respectively, with 12 bases between them. The CDR3 totals 14 residues. Germline-derived CDR1 and CDR2 are SNHLY and FYNNEI. CDR3 sequence: CASSEALSSLGYTF. The CDR3 nucleotides read TGTGCCAGCAGTGAAGCGCTTTCCAGTCTTGGCTACACCTTC.

This clone is a singleton in its sample. This chain uses TRBV28 with TRBJ2-7, with a tentative D call TRBD2 (6 bases). Germline loops: CDR1 MDHEN, CDR2 SYDVKM. V gave up 5 bases and J gave up 3 bases, with 17 bases separating them. The CDR3 extends over 15 amino acids. DNA for the CDR3: TGTGCCAGCAGTCCCATCCACTCCGGGGGCTACGAGCAGTACTTC. Its protein product is CASSPIHSGGYEQYF.

The rearrangement links TRBV28 to TRBJ1-2, with 7 bases identical to TRBD1. The junction had 8 bases not matched to a gene; V was cut back by 6 bases and J by 4 bases. The V gene's germline CDR1 is MDHEN and CDR2 SYDVKM. The CDR3 has 14 amino acids. The DNA for the CDR3 is TGTGCCAGCAGCCCAGGGACAGACTCCTATGGCTACACCTTC. Its protein product is CASSPGTDSYGYTF.

The chain joins TRBV5-8 to TRBJ2-5, with no clear D. Looked up from germline, CDR1 is SGHTS and CDR2 is YDEGEE. Trimming took off 0 bases at V and 0 bases at J, with 6 bases between the two ends. This CDR3 contains 14 residues. CDR3 amino acids: CASSLVRDQETQYF. CDR3 coding DNA: TGTGCCAGCAGCTTGGTCCGGGACCAAGAGACCCAGTACTTC.

The chain employs TRBV30 and TRBJ2-1, with a tentative D call TRBD2 (6 bases). The CDR3 covers 16 residues. In germline, CDR1 is GTSNPN, CDR2 SVGIG (reference sequence). The ends were cut back, 0 bases at V and 1 base at J, with 13 bases in the middle. Here the CDR3 DNA reads TGTGCCTGGAGTGTACTGTGGGGGAGGTCCTACAATGAGCAGTTCTTC. Its protein product is CAWSVLWGRSYNEQFF.

The rearrangement links TRBV30 to TRBJ1-1; the D gene is possibly TRBD1 (6 bases). This CDR3 is 14 amino acids long. From germline, CDR1 is GTSNPN and CDR2 SVGIG (reference sequence). Trimming shortened V by 1 base and J by 4 bases, and 13 bases separated the two germline ends. In DNA, the CDR3 is TGTGCCTGGAGTGGGGGGCCGGTGGTCACTGAAGCTTTCTTT. Translation: CAWSGGPVVTEAFF.

This clone was detected only a few times. V usage is TRBV5-1 and J usage is TRBJ2-7; TRBD2 agrees at 14 bases. Germline CDR1 SGHRS, CDR2 YFSETQ. V dropped 4 bases and J dropped 5; count of bases not matched to a gene: 11. This CDR3 region has 17 residues. In DNA, the CDR3 is TGCGCCAGCAGCCCCTGGGGACTAGCGGGAGTTCCACACGAGCAGTACTTC. Translating gives CASSPWGLAGVPHEQYF.

The chain uses TRBV6-5 and TRBJ1-1; 7 bases fit TRBD1. Germline V CDR1 and CDR2: MNHEY, SVGAGI. This CDR3 comprises 15 residues. The CDR3 DNA reads TGTGCGGTAAAAAGGGGGCAGAGCATGAACACTGAAGCTTTCTTT. It is translated as CAVKRGQSMNTEAFF.

J is TRBJ1-3 and V is TRBV5-1, with D unresolved. Germline V gene data show CDR1 as SGHRS and CDR2 as YFSETQ. CDR3 length: 14 residues. The V end lost 2 bases, the J end lost 5 bases, and 11 bases lay between the germline ends. The CDR3 spells CASSLSVSRNTIYF. DNA of the CDR3: TGCGCCAGCAGCTTAAGTGTATCTAGAAACACCATATATTTT.